The rows below give T cell receptor beta chains drawn from one sample of a study of shared clonotypes between healthy human individuals. TCRdb keeps only in-frame clones here, not all; method: immunoSEQ multiplex PCR. The sample shows around 2.5 million clones, 80% to 95% of them seen only once. The sample consisted of naive CD4+ T cells from PBMCs. The receptors shown here come from a man in his late teens or twenties in good health. Some clones in this sample may be carry-over from other donors' samples. The CDR3 runs from the conserved cysteine through the conserved F or W. The D gene is left open where the match is weak. Expanded clones get a size class; other rows say once, few or many, or leave the size out.

d_call	clone_size	v_call	j_call	cdr3_nt	cdr3_aa
TRBD2	NA	TRBV30	TRBJ2-7	TGTGCCTGGAATCAATACCCGGCTAGCGGGGGGACAATCCGCTACGAGCAGTACTTC	CAWNQYPASGGTIRYEQYF
TRBD1	NA	TRBV18	TRBJ1-3	TGTGCCAGCTCGGCCACGGACAGGGGAACAGGAAACACCATATATTTT	CASSATDRGTGNTIYF
TRBD1	NA	TRBV5-5	TRBJ2-7	TGTGCCAGCAGCTTGGGGGGACAGGGGCAATTCTACGAGCAGTACTTC	CASSLGGQGQFYEQYF
TRBD1	once	TRBV28	TRBJ2-2	TGTGCCAGCAGTTTAGAGGGGGCAAGTGGGGAGCTGTTTTTT	CASSLEGASGELFF
NA	NA	TRBV9	TRBJ1-5	TGTGCCAGCAGCGTAGAGGCAGTCAATCAGCCCCAGCATTTT	CASSVEAVNQPQHF
TRBD1	NA	TRBV29-1	TRBJ1-2	TGCAGCGTTCGGACAGGAGAAGGGATCTATGGCTACACCTTC	CSVRTGEGIYGYTF
NA	NA	TRBV19	TRBJ2-2	TGTGCCACGGGGACGCGGCGGGATGTCGGGGAGCTGTTTTTT	CATGTRRDVGELFF
NA	once	TRBV27	TRBJ2-1	TGTGCCAGCACCCCGCAGTTTCCGTCCAATGAGCAGTTCTTC	CASTPQFPSNEQFF
TRBD2	NA	TRBV28	TRBJ2-7	TGTGCCAGCAGTTTTCCTCTGCTAGCGGTGTACGAGCAGTACTTC	CASSFPLLAVYEQYF
NA	NA	TRBV11-1	TRBJ2-5	TGTGCCAGCAGCAAGGGGGGGGCCCAAGAGACCCAGTACTTC	CASSKGGAQETQYF
NA	once	TRBV7-9	TRBJ2-2	TGTGCCAGCAGGACGGCAACGAACACCGGGGAGCTGTTTTTT	CASRTATNTGELFF
NA	NA	TRBV7-9	TRBJ1-2	TGTGCCAGCAGCTTCGTAGACTATGGCTACACCTTC	CASSFVDYGYTF
NA	NA	TRBV11-2	TRBJ2-1	TGTGCCAGCAGCTTACGTCAGGGGAGGAATGAGCAGTTCTTC	CASSLRQGRNEQFF
NA	NA	TRBV6-4	TRBJ2-2	TGTGCCAGCAGTGACCGTGGGCGGGTTAACACCGGGGAGCTGTTTTTT	CASSDRGRVNTGELFF
NA	NA	TRBV19	TRBJ1-2	TGTGCCAGTAGTGAGGGGACGGTCCACTATGGCTACACCTTC	CASSEGTVHYGYTF
NA	NA	TRBV11-2	TRBJ2-2	TGTGCCAGCAGCTTAGGGGTAAACACCGGGGAGCTGTTTTTT	CASSLGVNTGELFF
NA	NA	TRBV2	TRBJ1-1	TGTGCCAGCACAACACAGGAGAACACTGAAGCTTTCTTT	CASTTQENTEAFF
NA	NA	TRBV5-1	TRBJ2-2	TGCGCCAGCCGTCGTGGGGCTAGTAGTATGACCGGGGAGCTGTTTTTT	CASRRGASSMTGELFF
NA	NA	TRBV18	TRBJ2-1	TGTGCCAGCTCACCCGGGGTCCTAAATGAGCAGTTCTTC	CASSPGVLNEQFF
NA	NA	TRBV5-8	TRBJ1-2	TGTGCCAGCAGCTTGGCGGCAGGGATCTATGGCTACACCTTC	CASSLAAGIYGYTF
TRBD1	NA	TRBV5-1	TRBJ1-2	TGCGCCAGCAGCCCACAGGGGGCTGAGGGCTACACCTTC	CASSPQGAEGYTF
NA	NA	TRBV27	TRBJ2-1	TGTGCCAGCAGTGTCGATTGGGGAGTCGGCAATGAGCAGTTCTTC	CASSVDWGVGNEQFF
NA	NA	TRBV29-1	TRBJ2-1	TGCAGCGTGCCAGGCCAGGGGCCCTACAATGAGCAGTTCTTC	CSVPGQGPYNEQFF
TRBD1	NA	TRBV14	TRBJ1-1	TGTGCCAGCAGCCGGGGACAGCCGAACACTGAAGCTTTCTTT	CASSRGQPNTEAFF
NA	NA	TRBV28	TRBJ2-3	TGTGCCAGCACGGGCACAGATACGCAGTATTTT	CASTGTDTQYF
NA	NA	TRBV7-3	TRBJ2-6	TGTGCCAGCGCCCGAGGCCTTTCCTCTGGGGCCAACGTCCTGACTTTC	CASARGLSSGANVLTF
NA	NA	TRBV19	TRBJ2-2	TGTGCCAGTAGTATTCTGGCAGGCAGCACCGGGGAGCTGTTTTTT	CASSILAGSTGELFF
NA	NA	TRBV5-6	TRBJ2-4	TGTGCCAGCAGCTTGGAATCACCCGAGGGCGACATTCAGTACTTC	CASSLESPEGDIQYF
NA	once	TRBV10-3	TRBJ2-2	TGTGCCATCAGTGATCTTCGCGGGAAGGGCGGGGAGCTGTTTTTT	CAISDLRGKGGELFF
TRBD2	few	TRBV29-1	TRBJ2-3	TGCAGCGTCGCCGGGACTAGTTTAGATACGCAGTATTTT	CSVAGTSLDTQYF
NA	NA	TRBV7-6	TRBJ2-7	TGTGCCAGCAGCCAAGGGAGACTAGGATTATCCGAGCAGTACTTC	CASSQGRLGLSEQYF
NA	NA	TRBV27	TRBJ2-7	TGTGCCAGCAGTTTATCTCGATTCCTATACGAGCAGTACTTC	CASSLSRFLYEQYF
TRBD1	once	TRBV7-2	TRBJ1-3	TGTGCCAGCAGCTTTGGGGGACAGGCCTCTGGAAACACCATATATTTT	CASSFGGQASGNTIYF
NA	NA	TRBV9	TRBJ1-3	TGTGCCAGCAGCGTGGCCTCCTCTGGAAACACCATATATTTT	CASSVASSGNTIYF
NA	NA	TRBV10-3	TRBJ2-6	TGTGCCATCAGTTTACAGGGCCCCCTCTCTGGGGCCAACGTCCTGACTTTC	CAISLQGPLSGANVLTF
NA	NA	TRBV5-1	TRBJ2-2	TGCGCCAGCAGCTTGATCTCTGGAAGTGCTAACACCGGGGAGCTGTTTTTT	CASSLISGSANTGELFF
NA	NA	TRBV28	TRBJ2-1	TGTGCCAGCAGCAGAGCGGGTGGGATCCATGAGCAGTTCTTC	CASSRAGGIHEQFF
NA	NA	TRBV5-1	TRBJ2-2	TGCGCCAGCAGCCCTAACGAGGGAGCCACCGGGGAGCTGTTTTTT	CASSPNEGATGELFF
NA	NA	TRBV9	TRBJ1-2	TGTGCCAGCAGCGTAGCACAGGGCTATGGCTACACCTTC	CASSVAQGYGYTF
TRBD2	NA	TRBV30	TRBJ2-1	TGTGCCTGGAGTAGCGGGAGCCACAATGAGCAGTTCTTC	CAWSSGSHNEQFF
NA	NA	TRBV29-1	TRBJ1-5	TGCAGCGTTGAAAAAGGCCGGGACACCTATAGCAATCAGCCCCAGCATTTT	CSVEKGRDTYSNQPQHF
NA	NA	TRBV19	TRBJ1-2	TGTGCCAGCAGGCTTCGAGGCTATGGCTACACCTTC	CASRLRGYGYTF
TRBD1	NA	TRBV28	TRBJ1-4	TGTGCCAGCACCACTACGGCAGGGGGGGCTGAAAAACTGTTTTTT	CASTTTAGGAEKLFF
TRBD1	NA	TRBV5-1	TRBJ2-6	TGCGCCAGCAGCTTGACCCTGACAGGGGCGGGGGCCAACGTCCTGACTTTC	CASSLTLTGAGANVLTF
TRBD2	NA	TRBV19	TRBJ2-3	TGTGCCAGTAGTACAACTAGCGACGGGGAGGATACGCAGTATTTT	CASSTTSDGEDTQYF
NA	NA	TRBV28	TRBJ1-1	TGTGCCAGCACCCGGACACCGAACACTGAAGCTTTCTTT	CASTRTPNTEAFF
TRBD2	NA	TRBV15	TRBJ2-2	TGTGCCACCAGCTTGCGGGAGTCCGGGGAGCTGTTTTTT	CATSLRESGELFF
NA	NA	TRBV4-2	TRBJ2-2	TGTGCCAGCAGCCAAGATATGAAGGGGAATAGGATCGGGGAGCTGTTTTTT	CASSQDMKGNRIGELFF
TRBD2	once	TRBV5-1	TRBJ2-3	TGCGCCAGCATAGGACTAGCGGGGAGCCCCACAGATACGCAGTATTTT	CASIGLAGSPTDTQYF